These 4 T cell receptor beta chains share one sample of origin, sequenced in a study of blood T cells in healthy people across ages. A second 7 to 11 cycle PCR used barcoded and J-beta primers. TCRdb analysed the 5' RACE reads with MiXCR anew, one entry per CDR3 protein. The top ten clones hold around 11% of a sample with about 1.6 million distinct CDR3 sequences, around 36% of them seen once. What was sequenced was blood. All receptors derive from a woman under 40 in good health.

V usage is TRBV12-3 or TRBV12-4 and J usage is TRBJ2-3, with a weak D call TRBD1 (6 bases). This CDR3 is built from 15 residues. V gave up 3 bases and J gave up 2 bases, with 12 bases separating them. The CDR3 coding sequence is TGTGCCAGCAGTTTCGGACAGCAAGACACAGATACGCAGTATTTT. This gives the protein CASSFGQQDTDTQYF.

The DNA for the CDR3 is TGTGCCAGCAGCCCGACGGGGCGTCTTATCCACGAGCAGTACTTC. Amino acid sequence: CASSPTGRLIHEQYF. The rearrangement uses TRBV11-2 and TRBJ2-7; either TRBD1 or TRBD2 may fit D (5 bases each). This CDR3 has 15 residues. V was clipped by 5 bases and J by 5 bases, with 19 bases between them. In germline, CDR1 is SGHAT, CDR2 FQNNGV.

The rearrangement uses TRBV30 and TRBJ2-4; 9 positions match TRBD1. The end of the DNA is better explained by TRBJ2-7, so the J call may be wrong. The CDR3 is 14 residues long. Germline CDR1 GTSNPN, CDR2 SVGIG (reference sequence). CDR3 sequence reads: CAWSVPTGGYEQYF. The CDR3 coding sequence is TGTGCCTGGAGTGTACCGACAGGGGGCTACGAGCAGTACTTC.

The J gene is TRBJ2-5, the V gene TRBV4-1, with a tentative D call TRBD2 (6 bases). The DNA end is a closer match to TRBJ2-7, so the J assignment may be wrong. Germline assignment: CDR1 MGHRA and CDR2 YSYEKL. The CDR3 loop spans 15 amino acids. DNA for the CDR3: TGCGCCAGCAGCCCGGGCCCTGGAGGGTACTACGAGCAGTACTTC. Its protein is CASSPGPGGYYEQYF.